The 11 T cell receptor beta chains in this list originate from one sample, sequenced in a study of blood T cell repertoires in COVID-19. The method was immunoSEQ multiplex PCR; TCRdb's version includes in-frame clones alone and lacks a portion of them. This table has some 490,000 clones, around 85% appearing once. The source material was peripheral blood. These receptors came from a human donor in a cohort sampled during active COVID-19.

The V call is TRBV6-2 or TRBV6-3, the J call TRBJ2-1, with 9 bases fitting TRBD2. From germline, CDR1 is MNHEY and CDR2 SVGEGT. The CDR3 runs 17 residues. Trimming at V came to 0 bases and at J to 0 bases, leaving 3 bases not matched to a gene. The CDR3 DNA sequence: TGTGCCAGCAGTTACTCGTTGCGGGAGGGCTCCTACAATGAGCAGTTCTTC. Its protein is CASSYSLREGSYNEQFF.

The rearrangement joins TRBV7-3 to TRBJ2-1, with 15 bases matching TRBD2. The CDR3 extends over 16 amino acids. The ends lost 5 bases at V and 9 bases at J; junction bases unmatched: 8. Germline CDR1 is SGHTA and CDR2 is FQGTGA. CDR3 amino acids: CASSPRGLAGGGEQFF. CDR3 DNA: TGTGCCAGCAGCCCCCGGGGACTAGCGGGAGGCGGTGAGCAGTTCTTC.

This clone was counted a few times. CDR3 in DNA: TGCGCCAGCAGCCCAGAAGGACAGGGGTACGAAAAACTGTTTTTT. Protein: CASSPEGQGYEKLFF. The V gene is TRBV5-1, the J gene TRBJ1-4; 9 positions agree with TRBD1. The junction had 9 bases not matched to a gene; V was cut back by 4 bases and J by 8 bases. The CDR3 length is 15 residues. The germline V gene has CDR1 SGHRS and CDR2 YFSETQ. Filled out from reference TRBV5-1 and TRBJ1-4, the complete variable domain reads KAGVTQTPRYLIKTRGQQVTLSCSPISGHRSVSWYQQTPGQGLQFLFEYFSETQRNKGNFPGRFSGRQFSNSRSEMNVSTLELGDSALYLCASSPEGQGYEKLFFGSGTQLSVL.

This clone was found once. The chain has TRBV6-5 and TRBJ1-2; 7 nucleotides match TRBD1. V lost 6 bases and J lost 5; bases outside the gene matches: 6. Germline CDR1 is MNHEY and CDR2 is SVGAGI. This CDR3 comprises 13 residues. CDR3 amino acids: CASRRQGPYGYTF. For the CDR3, the DNA is TGTGCCAGCAGGAGACAGGGACCTTATGGCTACACCTTC.

This chain connects TRBV30 to TRBJ1-6, with 12 bases matching TRBD1. There are 16 residues in the CDR3. Germline lookup yields CDR1 GTSNPN and CDR2 SVGIG (reference sequence). V gave up 7 bases and J gave up 8 bases; unmatched junction bases: 12. CDR3 in amino acids: CASLTRDRGRDSPLHF. CDR3 nucleotide sequence: TGTGCCTCCTTAACCCGGGACAGGGGGCGCGATTCACCCCTCCACTTT.

The chain uses TRBV7-8 and TRBJ1-1, with a tentative D call TRBD1 (5 bases). V dropped 1 base and J dropped 2 bases, with 17 bases sitting between them. The CDR3 contains 17 residues. Germline CDR1 reads SGHVS; CDR2 reads FQNEAQ. The CDR3 reads CASSLGVREGVNTEAFF. The CDR3 DNA reads as TGTGCCAGCAGCTTAGGCGTCCGCGAAGGGGTAAACACTGAAGCTTTCTTT.

In DNA form, the CDR3 reads TGTGCCAGCAGTTACAAGGACTCAGACTACGAGCAGTACTTC. Translated, it gives CASSYKDSDYEQYF. The chain carries TRBV6-6 and TRBJ2-7, with TRBD2 as a possible D gene (5 bases). V lost 2 bases and J 3 bases, leaving 11 bases between the germline ends. The germline V gene has CDR1 MNHNY and CDR2 SVGAGI (reference sequence). The CDR3 spans 14 residues.

The chain is built from TRBV18 and TRBJ1-1; 7 nucleotides agree with TRBD1. CDR3 length equals 14 residues. Trimming cost V 2 bases and J 1 base; bases outside gene matches: 1. Germline V CDR1 and CDR2: KGHSH, LQKENI. The CDR3 coding sequence is TGTGCCAGCTCACCAGGACAGGCGAACACTGAAGCTTTCTTT. Protein product: CASSPGQANTEAFF.

This rearrangement joins TRBV4-3 to TRBJ2-7; 10 bases are shared with TRBD1. The CDR3 has 14 residues. Trimming at V came to 4 bases and at J to 5 bases, leaving 5 bases not matched to a gene. Germline-derived CDR1 and CDR2 are LGHNA and YSLEER. The CDR3 reads CASSLAGTGDEQYF. CDR3 sequence (DNA): TGCGCCAGCAGCCTGGCCGGGACAGGGGACGAGCAGTACTTC.

The gene calls are TRBV2 and TRBJ1-6; perhaps TRBD1 as D (5 bases). This CDR3 region has 15 residues. Trimming stripped 8 bases from V and 5 bases from J, with 16 bases between. The germline gives CDR1 SNHLY, CDR2 FYNNEI. CDR3 bases: TGTGCCAGCGGAGATTCTAGGGGTGATAATTCACCCCTCCACTTT. It encodes CASGDSRGDNSPLHF.

V and J are TRBV7-9 and TRBJ2-1; the match to TRBD2 covers 7 bases. The CDR3 contains 16 residues. Germline V gives CDR1 SEHNR, CDR2 FQNEAQ (reference sequence). V lost 7 bases, J lost 5 bases, and 14 bases stayed unmatched. The DNA for the CDR3 is TGTGCCAGCAATGACGGACGGACGGGGGGAAACAATGAGCAGTTCTTC. Encoded protein: CASNDGRTGGNNEQFF.